One and the same sample provided the 9 T cell receptor beta chains below, sequenced in a study of blood T cell repertoires in COVID-19. The protocol was immunoSEQ multiplex PCR, while the TCRdb copy is restricted to in-frame clones and leaves out a portion. The sample consists of about 180,000 clones, around 88% of them appearing once. Sequencing was carried out using PBMCs or T cells enriched from blood (not recorded which). All receptors come from a woman younger than 45 who had recovered from COVID-19.

This clone was found once. The J gene is TRBJ2-5, the V gene TRBV4-1; maybe TRBD2 (6 bases). The ends were cut back, 0 bases at V and 2 bases at J, with 7 bases in the middle. Germline CDR1 MGHRA, CDR2 YSYEKL. This CDR3 comprises 14 residues. The CDR3 reads CASSQDLAQETQYF. CDR3 DNA: TGCGCCAGCAGCCAAGATCTAGCGCAAGAGACCCAGTACTTC.

The chain couples TRBV30 to TRBJ2-2; D is unclear. Germline V gives CDR1 GTSNPN, CDR2 SVGIG (reference sequence). There are 12 residues in the CDR3. Trimming stripped 4 bases from V and 6 bases from J, with 9 bases between. The CDR3 DNA sequence: TGTGCCTGGAATCGGGTTTCCGGGGAGCTGTTTTTT. Its translation: CAWNRVSGELFF.

The chain carries TRBV15 and TRBJ1-3; TRBD1 matches 7 bases. CDR3 length: 14 residues. V was pared by 5 bases and J by 7 bases, with 8 bases of the junction left unmatched. In germline, CDR1 is LNHNV, CDR2 YYDKDF (reference sequence). CDR3 sequence (DNA): TGTGCCACCAGCTATGACAGGGTGGCGAACACCATATATTTT. This gives the protein CATSYDRVANTIYF.

The chain has TRBV2 and TRBJ1-2; 7 bases map to TRBD1. This CDR3 has 14 residues. Trimming took 6 bases from V and 6 from J; bases not matched to a gene: 10. Per germline, CDR1 SNHLY and CDR2 FYNNEI. For the CDR3, the DNA is TGTGCCAGCAGGGGGGACAGAAGTGGGCATGGCTACACCTTC. Translating gives CASRGDRSGHGYTF.

A few counts support this clone. This sequence joins TRBV5-1 and TRBJ2-3; unclear D gene. The V gene's germline CDR1 is SGHRS and CDR2 YFSETQ. This CDR3 contains 14 residues. V was shortened by 10 bases and J by 2 bases, with 17 bases between the two germline ends. In DNA form, the CDR3 reads TGCGCCGGAGCCAGATCAGACCTCACAGATACGCAGTATTTT. Its translation: CAGARSDLTDTQYF.

V and J are TRBV5-1 and TRBJ1-4; tentative D call: TRBD1 (6 bases). CDR3 length: 17 amino acids. Trimming removed 1 base at V and 7 bases at J, with 20 bases between. In germline, CDR1 is SGHRS, CDR2 YFSETQ. CDR3 sequence reads: CASSLSPTGPVSEKLFF. CDR3 in DNA: TGCGCCAGCAGCTTGTCCCCGACAGGCCCCGTGTCTGAAAAACTGTTTTTT.

The J gene is TRBJ2-3, the V gene TRBV25-1; D is perhaps TRBD1 (6 bases). The CDR3 extends over 13 amino acids. CDR1 and CDR2 from the germline V gene are MGHDK and SYGVNS. The V end was cut by 2 bases, the J end by 3 bases, with 6 bases between. The CDR3: CASSEDRTDTQYF. DNA of the CDR3: TGTGCCAGCAGTGAAGACAGGACAGATACGCAGTATTTT. The full variable domain, with the rest looked up from reference TRBV25-1 and TRBJ2-3, is EADIYQTPRYLVIGTGKKITLECSQTMGHDKMYWYQQDPGMELHLIHYSYGVNSTEKGDLSSESTVSRIRTEHFPLTLESARPSHTSQYLCASSEDRTDTQYFGPGTRLTVL.

The rearrangement joins TRBV7-6 to TRBJ2-7, with 9 bases fitting TRBD2. V lost 0 bases, J lost 7 bases, and 16 bases stayed unmatched. The CDR3 loop spans 18 amino acids. Germline loops: CDR1 SGHVS, CDR2 FNYEAQ. The CDR3 DNA reads TGTGCCAGCAGCTTAGCGCCCCGCGGGAGGGATCTGGTGCGGGAGCAGTACTTC. Translation: CASSLAPRGRDLVREQYF.

The CDR3 loop is CASSPGLAGWGQFF. The CDR3 coding sequence is TGTGCCAGCAGTCCTGGACTAGCGGGTTGGGGGCAGTTCTTC. The chain employs TRBV7-9 and TRBJ2-1; the match to TRBD2 covers 11 bases. There are 14 residues in the CDR3. In germline, CDR1 is SEHNR, CDR2 FQNEAQ (reference sequence). J was trimmed by 12 bases and V by 6 bases; bases with no gene match: 10.